The subject of this entry is one T cell receptor beta chain. This sample was included in a study of T-cell reconstitution after alpha-beta-depleted transplantation in children. Unique molecular identifiers were built into the TCRbeta library. TCRdb ran MiXCR on the PCR reads and lists one entry per CDR3 protein. The sample includes 97,000 or so distinct CDR3 sequences, approximately 8% of them seen just once. This sequence originates from a boy between 2 and 10 years old with acute lymphoblastic leukemia, due to receive a stem cell transplant. The material was PBMCs, obtained before TCRalphabeta/CD19-depleted stem cell transplant.

CDR3 residues: CASSYSERGAALGTDTQYF. DNA of the CDR3: TGTGCCAGCAGTTACTCGGAGCGGGGGGCAGCCCTAGGCACAGATACGCAGTATTTT. The V gene is TRBV6-5, the J gene TRBJ2-3, with 9 bases fitting TRBD2. The J segment lost 1 base and the V segment lost 0 bases, leaving 11 bases of the junction unmatched. The CDR3 spans 19 residues. CDR1 is MNHEY and CDR2 is SVGAGI in the germline V gene.